This entry lists 21 T cell receptor beta chains sequenced from one sample in a study of vaccination and CD4 T cells after COVID-19. Oncomine TCR Beta short-read sequencing was applied to DNA from cultured CD4+ T cells. Each CDR3 protein gets one entry after TCRdb re-called the PCR reads with MiXCR. The sample lists just over 15,000 distinct CDR3 sequences, around 50% seen once, with roughly 12% in the top ten. These receptors lack a known antigen. Documented treatment: roughly ten-day PBMC culture with coronavirus spike peptide pools or control peptides (ViraFEST assay). The specimen was CD4+ T cells from blood, cultured in vitro. These receptors all come from a human donor who had recovered from COVID-19.

V and J are TRBV20-1 and TRBJ1-3, with D possibly TRBD1 on 5 matching bases. CDR3 length: 15 amino acids. V was cut by 1 base and J by 8 bases, with 18 bases left in between. Germline CDR1 DFQATT, CDR2 SNEGSKA (reference sequence). The CDR3 reads CSARVGGLGGDTIYF. The CDR3 DNA sequence: TGCAGTGCTAGAGTTGGGGGACTCGGAGGAGACACCATATATTTT.

This clonotype was observed a handful of times. V usage is TRBV19 and J usage is TRBJ1-5; D remains unclear. The length of the CDR3 is 14 residues. Germline lookup yields CDR1 LNHDA and CDR2 SQIVND (reference sequence). V was clipped by 3 bases and J by 6 bases, with 12 bases between them. CDR3 region: CASSISDARQPQHF. The CDR3 nucleotides read TGTGCCAGTAGTATTAGCGATGCACGTCAGCCCCAGCATTTT.

The table lists this clonotype with a few counts. The genes are TRBV7-9 and TRBJ1-4; tentatively, D is TRBD1 (5 bases). Trimming took 0 bases from V and 7 from J, leaving 12 bases between them. This CDR3 comprises 15 residues. Germline V gene lookup returns CDR1 SEHNR and CDR2 FQNEAQ (reference sequence). The CDR3 coding sequence is TGTGCCAGCAGCTTAGCAGGGGTACTAGGTGAAAAACTGTTTTTT. It translates to CASSLAGVLGEKLFF.

The V and J genes are TRBV6-1 and TRBJ2-7; no definite D call. Germline-derived CDR1 and CDR2 are MNHNS and SASEGT. The V end lost 6 bases, the J end lost 2 bases, and 14 bases lay between the germline ends. The CDR3 length is 14 residues. The CDR3 loop reads CASRRAFQTYEQYF. The DNA for the CDR3 is TGTGCCAGCAGAAGGGCCTTCCAAACCTACGAGCAGTACTTC.

V gene TRBV30 combines with J gene TRBJ2-2; no clear D. The CDR3 covers 12 residues. Germline CDR1 is GTSNPN and CDR2 is SVGIG (reference sequence). Deletions cut 2 bases from V and 7 bases from J, with 8 bases between. As DNA, the CDR3 is TGTGCCTGGAGTTTTGAAGACGGGGAGCTGTTTTTT. The encoded protein is CAWSFEDGELFF.

This rearrangement joins TRBV18 to TRBJ1-1; the D is unclear. Germline V gene data show CDR1 as KGHSH and CDR2 as LQKENI. The germline V and J ends were trimmed by 6 bases and 4 bases, with 15 bases remaining between them. CDR3 length equals 14 residues. CDR3 DNA sequence: TGTGCCAGCTCGCCGAACCCGTCGGGCACTGAAGCTTTCTTT. This sequence encodes CASSPNPSGTEAFF.

The chain employs TRBV11-3 and TRBJ1-2; 7 bases are a match to TRBD1. CDR1 and CDR2 from the germline V gene are SGHNT and YENEEA. The CDR3 spans 18 residues. Losses at the gene ends were 0 bases for V and 0 bases for J; bases not matched to a gene: 10. The CDR3 spells CASSLDSAGQRSNYGYTF. CDR3 DNA: TGTGCCAGCAGCTTAGATTCTGCGGGACAGCGGTCTAACTATGGCTACACCTTC.

This clonotype was recorded a few times. This sequence joins TRBV6-2 or TRBV6-3 and TRBJ2-2, with D possibly being TRBD2 (7 bases). Germline assignment: CDR1 MNHEY and CDR2 SVGEGT. There are 15 residues in the CDR3. V lost 6 bases, J lost 5 bases, and 16 bases lay in between. CDR3 amino acids: CASSKQGGSTGELFF. The CDR3 coding sequence is TGTGCCAGCAGCAAACAGGGAGGGAGTACCGGGGAGCTGTTTTTT.

J is TRBJ2-7 and V is TRBV7-2, with 7 bases lining up with TRBD2. The V and J ends lost 0 bases and 2 bases, in that order; junction bases with no gene match: 1. The CDR3 has 14 amino acids. From germline, CDR1 is SGHTA and CDR2 FQGNSA. As DNA, the CDR3 is TGTGCCAGCAGCTTAGCGGGGGGGGCCTACGAGCAGTACTTC. This codes for CASSLAGGAYEQYF.

The chain recombines TRBV7-9 with TRBJ2-5, with D tentatively TRBD2 (6 bases). Germline V gene data show CDR1 as SEHNR and CDR2 as FQNEAQ (reference sequence). V was shortened by 5 bases and J by 5 bases, with 12 bases between the two germline ends. This CDR3 comprises 13 residues. CDR3 protein: CASSPGRSETQYF. The CDR3 bases are TGTGCCAGCAGCCCTGGGAGGTCGGAGACCCAGTACTTC.

This clonotype was picked up one time. V gene TRBV6-4 combines with J gene TRBJ2-5, with D perhaps matching TRBD1 or TRBD2 (5 bases each). Trimming took off 4 bases at V and 4 bases at J, with 16 bases between the two ends. The CDR3 consists of 15 residues. Germline CDR1 reads MRHNA; CDR2 reads SNTAGT. The DNA for the CDR3 is TGTGCCAGCAGTGCCGGGGCGGTAGTGGCAGAGACCCAGTACTTC. It translates to CASSAGAVVAETQYF.

The chain is built from TRBV20-1 and TRBJ2-7, with 8 bases matching TRBD1. Germline trimming cut 0 bases from V and 4 bases from J; bases unmatched to any gene: 5. The CDR3 runs 14 residues. The V gene's germline CDR1 is DFQATT and CDR2 SNEGSKA (reference sequence). CDR3 sequence reads: CSARDWQGAYEQYF. The CDR3 coding sequence is TGCAGTGCTAGAGATTGGCAGGGGGCGTACGAGCAGTACTTC.

The rearrangement joins TRBV15 to TRBJ1-6; D call uncertain. The germline V and J ends were trimmed by 1 base and 8 bases, with 9 bases remaining between them. This CDR3 comprises 14 residues. Germline V CDR1 and CDR2: LNHNV, YYDKDF (reference sequence). The CDR3: CATSRGGGDSPLHF. The CDR3 DNA is TGTGCCACCAGCAGAGGGGGTGGTGATTCACCCCTCCACTTT.

The chain combines TRBV11-3 with TRBJ2-3; 8 bases agree with TRBD2. V was clipped by 5 bases and J by 0 bases; unmatched bases: 4. CDR1 and CDR2 (germline): SGHNT, YENEEA. The CDR3 is 15 amino acids. The CDR3 DNA reads TGTGCCAGCAGCCCTGGACTAGCTAGCACAGATACGCAGTATTTT. This translates into CASSPGLASTDTQYF.

The V call is TRBV20-1, the J call TRBJ1-2; TRBD1 is a possible D gene (5 bases). The CDR3 covers 16 residues. V lost 6 bases, J lost 6 bases, and 26 bases lay in between. Germline values: CDR1 DFQATT, CDR2 SNEGSKA (reference sequence). CDR3 sequence reads: CSAYRLGGRGTNGYTF. The DNA for the CDR3 is TGCAGTGCGTATAGGTTAGGTGGTCGGGGGACTAATGGCTACACCTTC.

The V call is TRBV30, the J call TRBJ1-6; tentatively, D is TRBD1 (6 bases). CDR1 is GTSNPN and CDR2 is SVGIG in the germline V gene (reference sequence). This CDR3 has 13 amino acids. V was clipped by 3 bases and J by 10 bases, with 13 bases between them. For the CDR3, the DNA is TGTGCCTGGAGGGAGGACAGATCCTCACCCCTCCACTTT. Translating it yields CAWREDRSSPLHF.

The chain couples TRBV2 to TRBJ1-5; tentatively, D is TRBD1 (5 bases). CDR3 size: 15 residues. The V gene lost 6 bases and the J gene lost 4 bases, with 16 bases spanning the gap. From germline, CDR1 is SNHLY and CDR2 FYNNEI. CDR3 amino acids: CASRAQGVSNQPQHF. In nucleotides, the CDR3 is TGTGCCAGCAGAGCGCAGGGAGTAAGTAATCAGCCCCAGCATTTT.

The chain uses TRBV7-2 and TRBJ1-3, with unresolved D. The CDR3 contains 14 residues. CDR1 is SGHTA, CDR2 FQGNSA, per germline. The ends were cut back, 5 bases at V and 3 bases at J, with 11 bases in the middle. The CDR3 here is CASSPRGYGNTIYF. The CDR3 DNA reads TGTGCCAGCAGCCCCCGCGGTTATGGAAACACCATATATTTT.

The rearrangement uses TRBV20-1 and TRBJ2-1, with 7 bases fitting TRBD1. V lost 2 bases to trimming and J lost 2 bases; unmatched junction nucleotides: 3. The V gene's germline CDR1 is DFQATT and CDR2 SNEGSKA (reference sequence). The CDR3 consists of 14 residues. Written as DNA, the CDR3 is TGCAGTGCTAGAAGGCAGGGGGCCTACAATGAGCAGTTCTTC. It specifies CSARRQGAYNEQFF.

The genes are TRBV7-2 and TRBJ1-2, with 9 nucleotides matching TRBD1. The CDR3 sequence is 16 residues long. After removal of 2 bases from V and 7 bases from J, the junction contained 11 bases not matched to a gene. Looked up from germline, CDR1 is SGHTA and CDR2 is FQGNSA. CDR3 region: CASSLFKGGTGFGYTF. DNA for the CDR3: TGTGCCAGCAGCTTATTTAAGGGCGGGACAGGGTTTGGCTACACCTTC.

In the case of this clonotype: The junction departs from the called germline gene at one end, perhaps through a read error. This chain links TRBV5-3 with TRBJ1-2, with 7 bases lining up with TRBD1. TRBV5-3 is an ORF; its function is uncertain. The CDR3 runs 13 residues. In DNA, the CDR3 is TGTGCCAGCAGCTTGGAAGGGGGCTGGGGCTACACCTTC. As protein: CASSLEGGWGYTF.